This is a list of T cell receptor beta chains from one sample in a study of cytotoxic CD8 clonotypes in ibrutinib-treated CLL. Sequencing was performed with immunoSEQ multiplex PCR; in TCRdb, only in-frame clones are kept and a portion is missing. Here the sample spans 110,000 to 150,000 clones, over 60% being singletons. The sample in question was PBMCs, obtained after 12 months of ibrutinib treatment. Source of these receptors: a human donor with chronic lymphocytic leukemia. CDR3s leave out the opening cysteine and the closing phenylalanine or tryptophan. Each record gives: V gene, J gene, CDR3 protein.

V: TRBV11-2
J: TRBJ2-3
CDR3: ASSFTSATDTQY

V: TRBV5-1
J: TRBJ1-2
CDR3: ASSLELAPGQGDGYT

V: TRBV12-5
J: TRBJ2-2
CDR3: ASGLLARLAENANTGELF

V: TRBV7-9
J: TRBJ2-7
CDR3: ASSHRTGAAEQY

V: TRBV5-1
J: TRBJ1-1
CDR3: ASSLTGRAITEAF

V: TRBV6-1
J: TRBJ2-7
CDR3: ASSEAAGRSSYEQY

V: TRBV19
J: TRBJ2-1
CDR3: ASSRLVNNYNEQF

V: TRBV4-1
J: TRBJ1-1
CDR3: ASSQARGTEAF

V: TRBV7-3
J: TRBJ2-7
CDR3: ASSSRTGPYEQY

V: TRBV11-1
J: TRBJ2-7
CDR3: ASSPLVSTGEQY

V: TRBV15
J: TRBJ2-1
CDR3: ATSRVPRGNEQF

V: TRBV28
J: TRBJ2-7
CDR3: ASSAGIAGVYEQY

V: TRBV7-8
J: TRBJ1-5
CDR3: ASSLYPGGAPQH

V: TRBV28
J: TRBJ1-1
CDR3: ASIPGGQPNTEAF

V: TRBV5-5
J: TRBJ1-2
CDR3: ASSLQQANYGYT

V: TRBV5-2
J: TRBJ1-1
CDR3: ASSLMSAAF

V: TRBV5-8
J: TRBJ1-5
CDR3: ASSFKAGWDLSNQPQH

V: TRBV19
J: TRBJ1-1
CDR3: ASKDRKNTEAF

V: TRBV14
J: TRBJ1-3
CDR3: ASSQVYREGHTIY

V: TRBV2
J: TRBJ1-2
CDR3: ASSLQEIYGYT

V: TRBV4-1
J: TRBJ1-2
CDR3: ASSQNRNRNYGYT

V: TRBV7-2
J: TRBJ2-1
CDR3: ASGPRGYNEQF

V: TRBV28
J: TRBJ1-2
CDR3: ASRSRDSRNYGYT

V: TRBV11-1
J: TRBJ2-7
CDR3: ASSEGLAGSYEQY

V: TRBV30
J: TRBJ1-1
CDR3: AWRTGVDTEAF